This TCR beta chain was recorded in a study of blood T cell repertoires in COVID-19. About the research overall: PBMCs, B-cell-depleted T cells, or T cells provided the cDNA or gDNA that made up the material.

Trimming removed 7 bases at V and 0 bases at J, with 14 bases between. Germline V CDR1 and CDR2: LNHNV, YYDKDF (reference sequence). The CDR3 runs 15 residues. Here immunoSEQ multiplex PCR was the method, and the copy in TCRdb shows in-frame clones only, minus some. The sample includes around 30,000 clones, roughly 91% of them seen just once. The TCR originated in a man older than 75 with acute or convalescent COVID-19. Sequences were obtained from peripheral blood. The chain links TRBV15 to TRBJ2-3; a weak D match, TRBD2 (5 bases). DNA for the CDR3: TGTGCCACCAAGGCTTACGGGGAGAGCACAGATACGCAGTATTTT. Protein sequence: CATKAYGESTDTQYF.